This T cell receptor beta chain was sequenced during a study of regulatory T cells in long-lasting Graves disease. Through Arm-PCR of CDR3 regions and iRepertoire HTBI primers, TCR beta libraries were built. TCRdb reanalysed the multiplex PCR reads using MiXCR and keeps one entry per CDR3 protein. The table has 400,000 to 500,000 distinct CDR3 sequences, over 15% seen once; the top ten hold about 25%. Overall study results and limits: Favoring TRBV28, TRBJ1-2 and TRBJ2-5 was a feature seen in persistent disease.

This clonotype was recorded a few times. Its specificity is unknown. The time point: newly diagnosed GD, antithyroid drugs for less than 3 months. The TCR library was made from RNA that had been extracted from PBMCs in TRIzol. Graves' disease diagnosis followed American Thyroid Association guidelines. From germline, CDR1 is SEHNR and CDR2 FQNEAQ (reference sequence). Trimming removed 6 bases at V and 1 base at J, with 3 bases between. CDR3 length: 12 residues. This sample also appeared in a second study, on T cells in Graves' hyperthyroidism and ophthalmopathy. That report adds: The study used the HTBI primer set for a first-round RT-PCR of the TCR CDR3. Most expanded thyroid clonotypes above 0.001 also appeared in blood.

V and J are TRBV7-9 and TRBJ1-4; no clear D. The TCR originated in a woman between 18 and 30 years old with Graves disease. The specimen was peripheral blood mononuclear cells (PBMCs), collected at new diagnosis, from a patient treated with antithyroid drugs. The CDR3 DNA reads TGTGCCAGCAGTCAAACTAATGAAAAACTGTTTTTT. This translates into CASSQTNEKLFF.